What follows is one T cell receptor beta chain and its context. MiXCR, run by TCRdb on the 5' RACE reads, gives a single entry per CDR3 protein. The repertoire holds 450,000 to 550,000 distinct CDR3 sequences, with less than 25% as singletons. V lost 7 bases to trimming and J lost 2 bases; unmatched junction nucleotides: 8. Germline values: CDR1 DFQATT, CDR2 SNEGSKA (reference sequence). The CDR3 is 14 amino acids. The sample is drawn from a study of T cells after yellow fever vaccination. The specimen was PBMCs, collected approximately 22 days after the first yellow fever vaccination. The clonotype was recovered from a man aged 18 to 30 who received the YFV17D yellow fever vaccine. This rearrangement joins TRBV20-1 to TRBJ2-3, with TRBD1 matching over 8 bases. CDR3 in DNA: TGCAGTGGAGGACAGGGAGGTGACACAGATACGCAGTATTTT. This translates into CSGGQGGDTDTQYF.